One sample yielded the 32 T cell receptor beta chains listed below, sequenced in a study of cytomegalovirus exposure and HLA in healthy donors (dated by TCRdb to about 2017). The library was obtained by the immunoSEQ multiplex PCR assay. For the multiplex PCR, a mixture combining 60 forward primers for TCR Vbeta segments and 13 reverse primers for TCR Jbeta segments was used. As stored in TCRdb, this immuneACCESS dataset retains in-frame rearrangements with V and J assigned. A fraction of the clones does not appear; measured against another copy, unresolved V genes explain less than half of the discrepancy, and the remainder lacks a known reason. The sample table lists about 220,000 clones, less than 85% of them with a count of one. The biggest ten clones account for 0.55% to 0.75% of the sample. The sequenced material came from PBMCs. All receptors come from a man between 18 and 35 years old in good health and CMV-seronegative.

The rearrangement uses TRBV10-3 and TRBJ1-2, with 11 bases aligning to TRBD1. The trim removed 4 bases at V and 8 bases at J, leaving 6 bases unmatched. CDR1 and CDR2 from the germline V gene are ENHRY and SYGVKD. This CDR3 is 14 amino acids long. CDR3 sequence: CAISGAGQGGGYTF. The CDR3 region has the DNA TGTGCCATCAGTGGCGCGGGACAGGGGGGCGGCTACACCTTC.

The V call is TRBV6-1, the J call TRBJ1-1; no firm D call. Trimming removed 8 bases from V and 5 bases from J, with 15 bases in between. The germline V gene encodes CDR1 MNHNS and CDR2 SASEGT. The CDR3 is made up of 13 amino acids. CDR3 DNA: TGTGCCAGCGCGACTAACGGGGTGACTGAAGCTTTCTTT. It codes for CASATNGVTEAFF.

This chain connects TRBV6-5 to TRBJ1-5; 7 bases fit TRBD1. The CDR3 has 15 amino acids. Germline V lookup: CDR1 MNHEY, CDR2 SVGAGI. J lost 9 bases, V lost 5 bases, and 13 bases had no gene match. The CDR3 DNA is TGTGCCAGCAGTCCTCTGACAGGGTTTGGTCGGCCCCAGCATTTT. Its protein product is CASSPLTGFGRPQHF.

This clone was observed a handful of times. V gene TRBV30 combines with J gene TRBJ1-5, with TRBD1 matching over 7 bases. Germline assignment: CDR1 GTSNPN and CDR2 SVGIG (reference sequence). The CDR3 is 15 residues long. J was trimmed by 7 bases and V by 0 bases; bases with no gene match: 9. This CDR3 is CAWSVSSGGRQPQHF. DNA of the CDR3: TGTGCCTGGAGTGTATCCTCAGGGGGGCGGCAGCCCCAGCATTTT.

The V call is TRBV9, the J call TRBJ1-1; a possible D gene is TRBD1 (6 bases). Germline assignment: CDR1 SGDLS and CDR2 YYNGEE. V lost 3 bases and J lost 0, with 12 bases in between. This CDR3 contains 15 residues. Written as DNA, the CDR3 is TGTGCCAGCAGCGCGACAGGAAGCATGAACACTGAAGCTTTCTTT. Translating it yields CASSATGSMNTEAFF.

The chain combines TRBV9 with TRBJ2-7, with 14 bases matching TRBD2. Looked up from germline, CDR1 is SGDLS and CDR2 is YYNGEE. V dropped 4 bases and J dropped 1; count of bases not matched to a gene: 4. This CDR3 is 16 amino acids long. CDR3 loop: CASSIGLAGGSYEQYF. CDR3 nucleotides: TGTGCCAGCAGCATCGGACTAGCGGGAGGTTCCTACGAGCAGTACTTC.

This sequence joins TRBV15 and TRBJ1-6; the D is unclear. The germline gives CDR1 LNHNV, CDR2 YYDKDF (reference sequence). CDR3 length: 14 amino acids. The V end lost 3 bases, the J end lost 6 bases, and 9 bases lay between the germline ends. The chain's CDR3 is CATSSLASNSPLHF. The CDR3 DNA reads TGTGCCACCAGCAGTCTGGCCTCTAATTCACCCCTCCACTTT.

The chain combines TRBV28 with TRBJ2-2, with D perhaps matching TRBD1 (6 bases). Germline-derived CDR1 and CDR2 are MDHEN and SYDVKM. This CDR3 comprises 14 residues. The V and J ends lost 7 bases and 2 bases respectively, with 11 bases between them. The CDR3 sequence: CASTWGLNTGELFF. The CDR3 coding sequence is TGTGCCAGCACCTGGGGGCTTAACACCGGGGAGCTGTTTTTT. The complete variable domain, with remaining parts taken from reference TRBV28 and TRBJ2-2, reads DVKVTQSSRYLVKRTGEKVFLECVQDMDHENMFWYRQDPGLGLRLIYFSYDVKMKEKGDIPEGYSVSREKKERFSLILESASTNQTSMYLCASTWGLNTGELFFGEGSRLTVL.

Only one count was recorded for this clone. This sequence joins TRBV5-6 and TRBJ2-2, with D possibly TRBD1 on 6 matching bases. V was trimmed by 2 bases and J by 6 bases, leaving 11 bases between them. The CDR3 spans 14 residues. Looked up from germline, CDR1 is SGHDT and CDR2 is YYEEEE. The CDR3: CASSFYRDPGELFF. In nucleotides, the CDR3 is TGTGCCAGCAGCTTCTACAGGGACCCCGGGGAGCTGTTTTTT.

The V gene is TRBV6-5, the J gene TRBJ1-1; weak D call: TRBD1 (5 bases). The ends were cut back, 7 bases at V and 8 bases at J, with 11 bases in the middle. The length of the CDR3 is 11 residues. Germline-derived CDR1 and CDR2 are MNHEY and SVGAGI. The CDR3 region has the DNA TGTGCCAGCACCCCCGGGGGGGAAGCTTTCTTT. This encodes CASTPGGEAFF.

This clone was seen just once. J is TRBJ2-5 and V is TRBV30; D uncertain. Trimming stripped 1 base from V and 10 bases from J, with 10 bases between. Germline CDR1 GTSNPN, CDR2 SVGIG (reference sequence). CDR3 length: 11 amino acids. The CDR3 region is CAWSGQGGQYF. The CDR3 region has the DNA TGTGCCTGGAGTGGTCAAGGCGGCCAGTACTTC.

The chain employs TRBV10-1 and TRBJ1-1, with TRBD1 matching 9 bases. V shed 6 bases and J 1 base; nucleotides not matched to a gene: 9. This CDR3 is built from 16 residues. Germline-derived CDR1 and CDR2 are WNHNN and SYGVQD (reference sequence). This CDR3 reads CASRIRTGAGNTEAFF. CDR3 coding DNA: TGCGCCAGCAGGATCCGGACAGGGGCGGGGAACACTGAAGCTTTCTTT.

The CDR3 DNA sequence: TGTGCCTGGAGTATTCCGGACAGAATGAACACTGAAGCTTTCTTT. Its translation: CAWSIPDRMNTEAFF. The chain has TRBV30 and TRBJ1-1, with D possibly being TRBD1 (6 bases). Germline CDR1 reads GTSNPN; CDR2 reads SVGIG (reference sequence). V was pared by 2 bases and J by 0 bases, with 13 bases between. The CDR3 runs to 15 residues.

The rearrangement joins TRBV5-4 to TRBJ1-1; perhaps TRBD1 as D (6 bases). The CDR3 extends over 16 amino acids. Per the germline V gene, CDR1 is SGHNT and CDR2 is YYREEE (reference sequence). V was cut by 4 bases and J by 5 bases, with 21 bases left in between. CDR3 in amino acids: CASSPGQTMSRTEAFF. CDR3 in DNA: TGTGCCAGCAGCCCCGGACAGACGATGTCACGGACTGAAGCTTTCTTT.

V gene TRBV29-1 combines with J gene TRBJ2-3, with TRBD1 identical over 10 bases. The CDR3 runs to 14 residues. The V and J ends lost 6 bases and 4 bases, in that order; junction bases with no gene match: 7. Germline V gene data show CDR1 as SQVTM and CDR2 as ANQGSEA. CDR3 sequence: CSVADRGYADTQYF. The CDR3 DNA is TGCAGCGTGGCGGACAGGGGGTATGCAGATACGCAGTATTTT.

The chain joins TRBV7-6 to TRBJ2-7; TRBD2 matches 12 bases. Germline CDR1 is SGHVS and CDR2 is FNYEAQ. The CDR3 runs 14 residues. The V segment lost 5 bases and the J segment 6 bases; nucleotides outside the gene matches: 5. The CDR3 here is CASSPLAGGGEQYF. CDR3 coding DNA: TGTGCCAGCAGCCCACTAGCGGGAGGAGGCGAGCAGTACTTC.

This chain connects TRBV14 to TRBJ2-7; D unclear. Trimming left V 2 bases short and J 4 bases short, with 3 bases between. CDR1 and CDR2 from the germline V gene are SGHDN and FVKESK. The CDR3 has 11 amino acids. The CDR3 spells CASSQHYEQYF. The CDR3 DNA is TGTGCCAGCAGCCAACATTACGAGCAGTACTTC.

The rearrangement links TRBV7-9 to TRBJ1-2; TRBD1 aligns across 8 bases. CDR1 is SEHNR, CDR2 FQNEAQ, per germline (reference sequence). The CDR3 sequence is 15 residues long. Trimming at V came to 5 bases and at J to 7 bases, leaving 12 bases not matched to a gene. The DNA for the CDR3 is TGTGCCAGCAGCCTTCTGGACAGGGCAATCTCTGGCTACACCTTC. It is translated as CASSLLDRAISGYTF.

This chain uses TRBV12-5 with TRBJ2-1; 13 nucleotides align to TRBD2. This CDR3 region has 16 residues. CDR1 is LGHNT, CDR2 FRNRAP, per germline. The V and J ends lost 4 bases and 9 bases, in that order; junction bases with no gene match: 9. Here the CDR3 reads CASGSVLAGGPSEQFF. In DNA form, the CDR3 reads TGTGCTAGTGGTTCCGTACTAGCGGGAGGGCCCTCTGAGCAGTTCTTC.

This chain joins TRBV5-8 and TRBJ2-1; perhaps TRBD1 as D (7 bases). The CDR3 totals 14 residues. The germline V gene has CDR1 SGHTS and CDR2 YDEGEE. Trimming shortened V by 3 bases and J by 4 bases, and 11 bases separated the two germline ends. The CDR3, as DNA: TGTGCCAGCAGCTCGGGGGACAGATACAATGAGCAGTTCTTC. It yields the protein CASSSGDRYNEQFF.

J is TRBJ2-5 and V is TRBV11-2, with TRBD2 matching 10 bases. Trimming at V came to 5 bases and at J to 4 bases, leaving 4 bases not matched to a gene. The CDR3 is 14 residues long. Per the germline V gene, CDR1 is SGHAT and CDR2 is FQNNGV. CDR3 in amino acids: CASSPRLAGETQYF. The CDR3 DNA follows: TGTGCCAGCAGCCCAAGACTAGCGGGAGAGACCCAGTACTTC.

This chain connects TRBV5-1 to TRBJ1-4; D possibly corresponds to TRBD1 (6 bases). The ends were cut back, 5 bases at V and 8 bases at J, with 16 bases in the middle. CDR3 length: 14 amino acids. The germline gives CDR1 SGHRS, CDR2 YFSETQ. The CDR3 sequence: CASSRGSGSEKLFF. The CDR3 DNA reads as TGCGCCAGCAGTAGGGGGTCTGGTTCCGAAAAACTGTTTTTT.

Here the CDR3 DNA reads TGTGCCAGCAGCTTACAACAGGGGAACACTGAAGCTTTCTTT. Amino acids: CASSLQQGNTEAFF. The chain recombines TRBV7-9 with TRBJ1-1; perhaps TRBD1 as D (6 bases). V was cut by 2 bases and J by 1 base, with 8 bases left in between. The CDR3 length is 14 residues. The germline CDR1 and CDR2 sequences are SEHNR and FQNEAQ (reference sequence).

The chain employs TRBV21-1 and TRBJ2-2; no check of the table's D call, TRBD1, against the DNA was made. TRBV21-1 has pseudogene status. The CDR3 is 16 amino acids. The DNA of the CDR3 is TGTGCCAGCAGCAAAGGAGCAGGGGCGGGTACCGGGGAGCTGTTTTTT. Translation gives CASSKGAGAGTGELFF.

The chain employs TRBV30 and TRBJ1-5; 8 nucleotides agree with TRBD1. After removal of 7 bases from V and 4 bases from J, the junction contained 6 bases not matched to a gene. Germline lookup yields CDR1 GTSNPN and CDR2 SVGIG (reference sequence). CDR3 size: 13 residues. The CDR3, as DNA: TGTGCCTACCGACAGGGGAGTAATCAGCCCCAGCATTTT. This gives the protein CAYRQGSNQPQHF.

This chain joins TRBV18 and TRBJ1-1; D unclear. The CDR3 totals 16 residues. Trimming removed 3 bases from V and 0 bases from J, with 14 bases in between. The germline gives CDR1 KGHSH, CDR2 LQKENI. The CDR3 sequence is CASSPDLQVMNTEAFF. CDR3 nucleotide sequence: TGTGCCAGCTCACCGGATCTCCAGGTTATGAACACTGAAGCTTTCTTT.

This sequence joins TRBV2 and TRBJ2-2; 7 bases line up with TRBD2. The CDR3 length is 15 residues. V lost 7 bases, J lost 1 base, and 6 bases stayed unmatched. The germline V gene has CDR1 SNHLY and CDR2 FYNNEI. The CDR3 protein is CASNGGGRNTGELFF. The CDR3 bases are TGTGCCAGCAACGGGGGAGGGAGGAACACCGGGGAGCTGTTTTTT.

The chain carries TRBV5-5 and TRBJ2-1, with D maybe TRBD2 (6 bases). Germline-derived CDR1 and CDR2 are SGHKS and YYEKEE (reference sequence). The CDR3 is made up of 14 amino acids. Trimming took off 4 bases at V and 9 bases at J, with 17 bases between the two ends. The CDR3 loop is CASSPVTRVSEQFF. CDR3 sequence (DNA): TGTGCCAGCAGCCCAGTGACTAGAGTCTCTGAGCAGTTCTTC. Based on the CDR3 plus reference TRBV5-5 and TRBJ2-1, the full variable domain is DAGVTQSPTHLIKTRGQQVTLRCSPISGHKSVSWYQQVLGQGPQFIFQYYEKEERGRGNFPDRFSARQFPNYSSELNVNALLLGDSALYLCASSPVTRVSEQFFGPGTRLTVL.

The V and J genes are TRBV7-9 and TRBJ2-1; D is uncertain. This CDR3 spans 11 amino acids. The germline CDR1 and CDR2 sequences are SEHNR and FQNEAQ (reference sequence). Trimming removed 5 bases from V and 6 bases from J, with 5 bases in between. The CDR3 sequence: CASSRINEQFF. The CDR3 coding sequence is TGTGCCAGCAGCCGTATCAATGAGCAGTTCTTC.

This clone was seen a few times. The chain uses TRBV5-1 and TRBJ2-2; 8 bases agree with TRBD2. This CDR3 region has 18 residues. Looked up from germline, CDR1 is SGHRS and CDR2 is YFSETQ. The V segment lost 0 bases and the J segment 4 bases; nucleotides outside the gene matches: 11. CDR3: CASSLVGGLALITGELFF. In nucleotides, the CDR3 is TGCGCCAGCAGCTTGGTTGGCGGACTAGCACTCATCACCGGGGAGCTGTTTTTT.

The chain recombines TRBV10-1 with TRBJ2-1; D is perhaps TRBD1 (6 bases). V gave up 5 bases and J gave up 5 bases, with 13 bases separating them. Germline CDR1 and CDR2: WNHNN and SYGVQD (reference sequence). The CDR3 covers 14 residues. CDR3 region: CASSHGGSDNEQFF. CDR3 DNA sequence: TGCGCCAGCAGTCATGGGGGCAGCGACAATGAGCAGTTCTTC.

Note on this clone: The junction departs from germline at one end; a sequencing error may be responsible. V is TRBV7-9 and J is TRBJ1-3, with unresolved D. In germline, CDR1 is SEHNR, CDR2 FQNEAQ (reference sequence). CDR3 length: 16 residues. The CDR3 spells CSSSRDTHFSGNTIYF. The CDR3 nucleotides read TGTTCCAGCAGCCGCGACACCCATTTCTCTGGAAACACCATATATTTT.